This T cell receptor (beta chain) was observed in a study of cytomegalovirus exposure and HLA in healthy donors. General study findings and limits: What was likely a sequencing artifact was a cluster of highly shared sequence variants. A few V segments could not be told apart, such as TRBV6-2 and TRBV6-3, and were left out. TCR association rates varied by HLA locus in a later analysis, with DRB1 highest and HLA-C lowest.

CDR1 is SNHLY and CDR2 is FYNNEI in the germline V gene. The V segment lost 6 bases and the J segment 5 bases; nucleotides outside the gene matches: 4. The CDR3 is 14 residues long. Worth noting for this clone: The antigen is not known.

This PCR relied on a set of 60 Vbeta primers and 13 Jbeta primers. In the authors' methods: In a later analysis, the count reached 74 million or so unique TCR beta chains, with roughly 12 million shared. TCRdb keeps only in-frame clones here, not all; method: immunoSEQ multiplex PCR. V and J calls and clone size come straight from that table; D and trimming were deduced from the DNA. The sample yields about 150,000 clones, approximately 70% seen once. The chain uses TRBV2 and TRBJ2-2; 9 bases are shared with TRBD1. This sequence was found in a woman in her sixties in good health and CMV-seropositive. Material: PBMCs. The CDR3 sequence: CASRGQGWTGELFF. In DNA form, the CDR3 reads TGTGCCAGCAGGGGACAGGGTTGGACCGGGGAGCTGTTTTTT.